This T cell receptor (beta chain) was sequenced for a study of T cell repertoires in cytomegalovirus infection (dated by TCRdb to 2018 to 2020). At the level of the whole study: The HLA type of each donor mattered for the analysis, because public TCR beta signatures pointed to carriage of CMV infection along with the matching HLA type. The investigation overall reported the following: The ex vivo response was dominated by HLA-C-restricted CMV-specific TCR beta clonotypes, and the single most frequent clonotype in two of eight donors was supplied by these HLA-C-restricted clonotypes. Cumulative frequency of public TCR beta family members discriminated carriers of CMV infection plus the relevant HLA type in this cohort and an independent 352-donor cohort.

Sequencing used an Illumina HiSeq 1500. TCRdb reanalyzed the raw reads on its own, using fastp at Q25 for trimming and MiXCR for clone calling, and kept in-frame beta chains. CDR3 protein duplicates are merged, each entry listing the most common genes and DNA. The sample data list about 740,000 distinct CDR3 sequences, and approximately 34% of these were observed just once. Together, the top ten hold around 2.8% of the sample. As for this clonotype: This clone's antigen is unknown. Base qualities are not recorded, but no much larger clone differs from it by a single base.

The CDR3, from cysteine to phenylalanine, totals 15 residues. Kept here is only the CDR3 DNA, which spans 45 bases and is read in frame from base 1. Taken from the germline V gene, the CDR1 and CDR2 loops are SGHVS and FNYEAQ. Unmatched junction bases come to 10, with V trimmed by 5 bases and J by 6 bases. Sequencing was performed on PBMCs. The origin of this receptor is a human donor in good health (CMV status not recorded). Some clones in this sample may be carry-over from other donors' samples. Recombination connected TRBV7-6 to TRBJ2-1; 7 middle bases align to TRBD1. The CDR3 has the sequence CASSHRTGPSNEQFF. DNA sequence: TGTGCCAGCAGCCACCGGACAGGTCCCAGCAATGAGCAGTTCTTC.